This T cell receptor beta chain was obtained from a study of T-cell memory formation after mild COVID-19 (dated by TCRdb to the early 2020s). For the study in its entirety: TCR sequence clusters from the two donors were largely donor specific. T-cell clones expanding and contracting after mild COVID-19 in a couple of donors were tracked by longitudinal TCRalpha and TCRbeta repertoire sequencing. Two young, previously healthy adult volunteers made up the cohort, one male and one female.

Study-wide conclusions, independent of this receptor: Contracting CD4+ clones appeared mostly in the CM and EM memory subsets, whereas CD8+ clones were enriched in EMRA. Some responding clones were detected in pre-infection memory, suggesting pre-existing cross-reactive memory T cells joined the SARS-CoV-2 response. Whether the second-wave clones peaking on day 37 were SARS-CoV-2 specific was not confirmed. Clones that contracted from day 15 to 85 showed balanced CD4/CD8 phenotypes, whereas a second wave of clones that expanded from day 15 to 37 leaned towards CD4+. The study included only a couple of mild cases, and larger cohorts that include severe cases with pre-infection samples were judged to be necessary.

Sequencer: Illumina NovaSeq 6000. TCRalpha and TCRbeta cDNA libraries were constructed by 5'RACE with constant-segment primers, with sample barcodes and unique molecular identifiers being introduced. RNA was extracted from every sample with Trizol reagent. Libraries were amplified in two PCR steps, with a second sample barcode and Illumina TruSeq adapters added in the second step. The libraries were sequenced on an Illumina NovaSeq using 2 x 150 bp paired-end reads. The authors' analysis ran thus. Reads were demultiplexed and collapsed into UMI-guided consensus sequences with migec v1.2.7. Using mixcr v2.1.11, UMI consensuses were aligned to TRA and TRB V and J templates and then assembled into clonotypes. A clonotype was counted as expanded or contracted only when both edgeR and NoisET called the clonotype significant, with the noise models trained on biological replicates. edgeR calls used a false discovery rate-adjusted p below 0.01 and a log2 fold-change threshold of 1. PCA with hierarchical clustering of max-normalized trajectories of the 1000 most abundant clonotypes was used as exploratory dynamics analysis. The CD4 or CD8 phenotype of responding clones was assigned using the separately sequenced CD4+ and CD8+ repertoires. The public reads were quality trimmed at Q25 with fastp and then assembled into clones with MiXCR by TCRdb, keeping productive beta chains. Rows are combined by CDR3 protein, so each entry shows the most common genes and DNA. The V and J calls here are based on TCRdb, not the publication. This sample is represented by around 450,000 distinct CDR3 sequences; 20% of them were singletons. The ten largest clones capture around 9.2% of the sample.

The CDR3 has 17 amino acids, counting the end cysteine and phenylalanine. Kept here is only the CDR3 DNA, which spans 51 bases and is read in frame from base 1. Based on the germline V gene, the CDR1 and CDR2 sequences are KGHDR and SFDVKD. Compared with germline, V lacks 9 bases and J lacks 2 bases; bases without a gene match: 16. PBMCs were isolated by Ficoll-Paque density gradient centrifugation. This clonotype appeared a few times. Its antigen is currently not known. Nothing much larger sits one base from this clone, and base qualities are not available. Sequenced: PBMCs or a T cell subset sorted from them (not recorded which). This chain joins TRBV24-1 to TRBJ2-3, and 7 junction bases match TRBD2. This sequence was found in an adult woman who had mild COVID-19 (a few samples of this study predate the infection). The sample titles of this study are shuffled in the database, so cell type and time point are left out; the donor was told from shared clones. The CDR3 region reads CATGRSTAAGTTDTQYF. The nucleotides read TGTGCCACCGGAAGGTCCACTGCAGCGGGGACCACAGATACGCAGTATTTT.